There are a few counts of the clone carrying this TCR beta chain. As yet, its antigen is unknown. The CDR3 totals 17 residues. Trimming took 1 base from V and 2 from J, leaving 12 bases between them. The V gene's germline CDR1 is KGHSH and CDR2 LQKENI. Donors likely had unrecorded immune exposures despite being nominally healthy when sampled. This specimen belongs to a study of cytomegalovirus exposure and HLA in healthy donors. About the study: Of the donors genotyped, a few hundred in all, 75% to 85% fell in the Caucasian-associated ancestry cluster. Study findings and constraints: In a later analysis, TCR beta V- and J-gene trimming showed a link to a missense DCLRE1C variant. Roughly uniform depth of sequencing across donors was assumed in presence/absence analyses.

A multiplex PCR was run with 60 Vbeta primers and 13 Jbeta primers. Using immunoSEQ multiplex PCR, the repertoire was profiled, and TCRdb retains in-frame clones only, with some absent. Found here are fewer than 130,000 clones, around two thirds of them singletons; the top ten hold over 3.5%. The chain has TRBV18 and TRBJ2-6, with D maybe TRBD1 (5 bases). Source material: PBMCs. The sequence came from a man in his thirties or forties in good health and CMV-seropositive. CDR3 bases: TGTGCCAGCTCACCACAGGCAGGGTCAGCTGGGGCCAACGTCCTGACTTTC. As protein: CASSPQAGSAGANVLTF. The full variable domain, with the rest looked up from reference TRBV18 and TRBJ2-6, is NAGVMQNPRHLVRRRGQEARLRCSPMKGHSHVYWYRQLPEEGLKFMVYLQKENIIDESGMPKERFSAEFPKEGPSILRIQQVVRGDSAAYFCASSPQAGSAGANVLTFGAGSRLTVL.